A single sample is the source of the 19 T cell receptor beta chains below, sequenced in a study of metastatic and nonmetastatic thyroid tumors. MiXCR reprocessed the PCR reads for TCRdb. The data hold about 14,000 clones, with more than 25% observed a single time. Thyroid surgery had not been preceded by any treatment in any patient. What was sequenced was tumor tissue. Receptors were obtained from a female donor with papillary thyroid cancer or a benign thyroid nodule (not recorded which). Some clones in this sample may be carry-over from other donors' samples.

On this clone itself: Other DNA sequences in this sample translate to the same CDR3. The chain carries TRBV20-1 and TRBJ2-1; the match to TRBD2 covers 14 bases. Germline CDR1 is DFQATT and CDR2 is SNEGSKA (reference sequence). There are 17 residues in the CDR3. The J segment lost 5 bases and the V segment lost 6 bases, leaving 12 bases of the junction unmatched. The CDR3 sequence is CSALTSGGGGVHNEQFF. The CDR3 coding sequence is TGCAGTGCCCTGACTAGCGGGGGGGGCGGTGTACACAATGAGCAGTTCTTC.

The CDR3 spells CASTPSRLSDRGNVGQPQHF. For the CDR3, the DNA is TGTGCCAGCACCCCCTCCCGGTTATCGGACAGGGGAAATGTGGGGCAGCCCCAGCATTTT. The chain is built from TRBV25-1 and TRBJ1-5; 9 nucleotides match TRBD1. CDR1 MGHDK and CDR2 SYGVNS come from the germline V gene. V shed 7 bases and J 7 bases; nucleotides not matched to a gene: 26. The CDR3 is 20 amino acids.

This clone was seen ten or more times. This chain uses TRBV6-1 with TRBJ1-2, with 9 bases that match TRBD1. Losses at the gene ends were 6 bases for V and 6 bases for J; bases not matched to a gene: 5. This CDR3 has 13 amino acids. Germline V gene lookup returns CDR1 MNHNS and CDR2 SASEGT. The CDR3, as DNA: TGTGCCAGCAGGGGGACAGGGATCAATGGCTACACCTTC. It encodes CASRGTGINGYTF.

This clone has only one observation. The chain couples TRBV5-8 to TRBJ2-7, with D possibly being TRBD1 (6 bases). Looked up from germline, CDR1 is SGHTS and CDR2 is YDEGEE. Deletions cut 1 base from V and 5 bases from J, with 13 bases between. The CDR3 contains 14 residues. The CDR3: CASSLLGAGNEQYF. The DNA of the CDR3 is TGTGCCAGCAGCTTGTTGGGGGCAGGGAACGAGCAGTACTTC.

The rearrangement links TRBV20-1 to TRBJ1-6; no firm D call. Trimming left V 6 bases short and J 7 bases short, with 22 bases between. Germline V gives CDR1 DFQATT, CDR2 SNEGSKA (reference sequence). This CDR3 is built from 16 residues. In DNA, the CDR3 is TGCAGTGCCAAAGCAATGGTGCAGCAAGTAAATTCACCCCTCCACTTT. Translated, it gives CSAKAMVQQVNSPLHF.

The chain links TRBV11-3 to TRBJ2-1; D not certain. Germline assignment: CDR1 SGHNT and CDR2 YENEEA. This CDR3 comprises 11 residues. Trimming pared 5 bases from V and 12 bases from J, leaving 11 bases between. In DNA, the CDR3 is TGTGCCAGCAGCCTGGGATTTGGGCAGTTCTTC. As protein: CASSLGFGQFF.

This clone has just one count. The chain employs TRBV20-1 and TRBJ2-1; 11 nucleotides line up with TRBD2. V trimming: 6 bases; J trimming: 8 bases; junction bases outside the gene matches: 9. The CDR3 length is 14 residues. CDR1 and CDR2 from the germline V gene are DFQATT and SNEGSKA (reference sequence). CDR3 nucleotides: TGCAGTGCCCCTACTAGCGGGAGTTGCGATGAGCAGTTCTTC. It codes for CSAPTSGSCDEQFF.

This clone was detected only a few times. The chain uses TRBV2 and TRBJ1-6, with a possible D match to TRBD1 (5 bases). The germline V gene encodes CDR1 SNHLY and CDR2 FYNNEI. This CDR3 region has 15 residues. With 10 bases removed from V and 0 bases from J, the gap between germline ends came to 13 bases. The CDR3 protein is CATRRESSYNSPLHF. CDR3 DNA sequence: TGTGCCACTCGCAGGGAAAGCTCCTATAATTCACCCCTCCACTTT.

This sequence joins TRBV6-1 and TRBJ2-3; 8 bases align to TRBD1. From germline, CDR1 is MNHNS and CDR2 SASEGT. V lost 8 bases and J lost 4; bases outside the gene matches: 2. The CDR3 covers 12 residues. The DNA of the CDR3 is TGTGCCAGCGCGACAGGGGCAGATACGCAGTATTTT. Translation gives CASATGADTQYF.

This clone was seen many times. The V gene is TRBV4-2, the J gene TRBJ2-3; D is perhaps TRBD2 (7 bases). Trimming removed 0 bases from V and 4 bases from J, with 11 bases in between. This CDR3 comprises 15 residues. Germline V CDR1 and CDR2: LGHNA, YNFKEQ. This chain's CDR3 is CASSQDLGGADTQYF. CDR3 nucleotide sequence: TGTGCCAGCAGCCAAGATCTAGGGGGGGCAGATACGCAGTATTTT.

The chain couples TRBV18 to TRBJ1-4; no reliable D call. The CDR3 totals 14 residues. The germline V gene encodes CDR1 KGHSH and CDR2 LQKENI. Trimming left V 6 bases short and J 4 bases short, with 12 bases between. The CDR3: CASSRTANNEKLFF. Written as DNA, the CDR3 is TGTGCCAGCTCCCGGACGGCAAATAATGAAAAACTGTTTTTT.

The V and J genes are TRBV5-1 and TRBJ2-1, with TRBD2 identical over 11 bases. The J segment lost 1 base and the V segment lost 0 bases, leaving 6 bases of the junction unmatched. The CDR3 covers 18 residues. Germline CDR1 SGHRS, CDR2 YFSETQ. The CDR3 DNA follows: TGCGCCAGCAGCTTGGGCACTAGCGGGAGTCTATCCTACAATGAGCAGTTCTTC. It yields the protein CASSLGTSGSLSYNEQFF.

This clone qualifies as medium-sized. The rearrangement uses TRBV20-1 and TRBJ2-7; possibly TRBD1 for D (6 bases). V was pared by 6 bases and J by 8 bases, with 17 bases between. CDR1 is DFQATT and CDR2 is SNEGSKA in the germline V gene (reference sequence). The CDR3 covers 12 residues. The CDR3 bases are TGCAGTGCCGACGTCCTACAGGGTCAGCAGTACTTC. This gives the protein CSADVLQGQQYF.

This clone was found a few times. The chain links TRBV28 to TRBJ2-7; 13 bases map to TRBD2. V dropped 5 bases and J dropped 4; count of bases not matched to a gene: 11. CDR3 length: 17 residues. Per the germline V gene, CDR1 is MDHEN and CDR2 is SYDVKM. CDR3 bases: TGTGCCAGCAGTCCCCCTCCCTGGACTAGCGGGGGTTACGAGCAGTACTTC. It is translated as CASSPPPWTSGGYEQYF.

The chain is built from TRBV28 and TRBJ1-1; D gene ambiguous. The CDR3 consists of 16 residues. V was pared by 1 base and J by 1 base, with 13 bases between. Germline V gives CDR1 MDHEN, CDR2 SYDVKM. In DNA, the CDR3 is TGTGCCAGCAGTTTATACCTAATTTGGCCGAACACTGAAGCTTTCTTT. This encodes CASSLYLIWPNTEAFF.

At least ten counts were recorded for this clone. The V gene is TRBV4-1, the J gene TRBJ2-7; no definite D call. CDR3 length: 14 amino acids. Germline-derived CDR1 and CDR2 are MGHRA and YSYEKL. V lost 8 bases and J 2 bases, leaving 16 bases between the germline ends. The DNA for the CDR3 is TGCGCCAGCCGTCCCTCAGGTCAGACCTACGAGCAGTACTTC. Protein sequence: CASRPSGQTYEQYF.

Many counts were recorded for this clone. The rearrangement joins TRBV28 to TRBJ2-1; 10 bases are shared with TRBD1. Germline values: CDR1 MDHEN, CDR2 SYDVKM. Trimming removed 5 bases from V and 7 bases from J; junction bases left unmatched: 5. This CDR3 comprises 14 residues. The CDR3: CASSPWTGGNEQFF. The CDR3 nucleotides are TGTGCCAGCAGTCCGTGGACAGGGGGGAATGAGCAGTTCTTC.

The V call is TRBV20-1, the J call TRBJ1-2; maybe TRBD1 (6 bases). V was pared by 5 bases and J by 7 bases, with 20 bases between. Germline CDR1 is DFQATT and CDR2 is SNEGSKA (reference sequence). The CDR3 extends over 14 amino acids. The CDR3: CSAPSGQGWSGYTF. The CDR3 DNA sequence: TGCAGTGCTCCGTCCGGCCAGGGGTGGAGTGGCTACACCTTC.

This clone was detected only a few times. The chain couples TRBV20-1 to TRBJ1-6; 10 bases are shared with TRBD1. The CDR3 has 16 amino acids. Trimming cost V 1 base and J 6 bases; bases outside gene matches: 6. Germline loops: CDR1 DFQATT, CDR2 SNEGSKA (reference sequence). CDR3 residues: CSARGRQGAGNSPLHF. CDR3 nucleotides: TGCAGTGCTAGAGGGCGACAGGGGGCGGGTAATTCACCCCTCCACTTT.